The clone carrying this TCR beta chain showed up many times. The method was immunoSEQ multiplex PCR; TCRdb's version includes in-frame clones alone and lacks a portion of them. The table records roughly 300,000 clones, roughly nine tenths of them present only once. The sample comes from a study of blood T cell repertoires in COVID-19. Trimming stripped 6 bases from V and 4 bases from J, with 15 bases between. From germline, CDR1 is MNHEY and CDR2 SMNVEV (reference sequence). The CDR3 runs to 14 residues. The V gene is TRBV27, the J gene TRBJ1-2; D remains unclear. The TCR sequence derives from a woman in her twenties or thirties with COVID-19, enrolled during active disease. What was sequenced was peripheral blood. CDR3 in amino acids: CASRPREIGYGYTF. CDR3 nucleotide sequence: TGTGCCAGCAGACCGAGGGAGATCGGCTATGGCTACACCTTC.